Presented here are 12 T cell receptor beta chains from one specimen sequenced in a study of early T cells in non-severe SARS-CoV-2 infection. TCRdb reprocessed the 5' RACE reads with MiXCR, giving one entry per CDR3 protein. The sample lists some 49,000 distinct CDR3 sequences; 12% were seen once. Sequenced input: whole blood. These receptors were obtained from an adult who was a healthcare worker with PCR-confirmed SARS-CoV-2 infection or an uninfected control (not recorded which).

Worth noting for this clonotype: This could be a read error, since a much larger clone is one nucleotide away. The V call is TRBV30, the J call TRBJ1-1, with D unresolved. CDR3 length: 13 residues. CDR1 is GTSNPN, CDR2 SVGIG, per germline (reference sequence). V lost 4 bases and J 10 bases, leaving 19 bases between the germline ends. The DNA for the CDR3 is TGTGCCTGGAATGTAATGGCGACGAATGGAGCTTTCTTT. Its protein product is CAWNVMATNGAFF.

The V call is TRBV2, the J call TRBJ1-4; D is unresolved. The CDR3 covers 14 residues. Trimming pared 6 bases from V and 7 bases from J, leaving 15 bases between. Germline-derived CDR1 and CDR2 are SNHLY and FYNNEI. CDR3 sequence: CASRNSFDLEKLFF. The DNA of the CDR3 is TGTGCCAGCAGAAACAGTTTTGACCTTGAAAAACTGTTTTTT.

The gene calls are TRBV2 and TRBJ2-7, with D perhaps assigned TRBD1 or TRBD2 (5 bases each). V lost 6 bases and J lost 3, with 9 bases in between. CDR3 length: 12 residues. Per germline, CDR1 SNHLY and CDR2 FYNNEI. CDR3 residues: CASRRDLYEQYF. CDR3 nucleotide sequence: TGTGCCAGCAGGAGGGACCTCTACGAGCAGTACTTC. The variable domain in full, with the rest retrieved from reference TRBV2 and TRBJ2-7, is EPEVTQTPSHQVTQMGQEVILRCVPISNHLYFYWYRQILGQKVEFLVSFYNNEISEKSEIFDDQFSVERPDGSNFTLKIRSTKLEDSAMYFCASRRDLYEQYFGPGTRLTVT.

This clonotype has a count of ten or more. This chain links TRBV6-2 or TRBV6-3 with TRBJ2-1; D tentatively reads TRBD1 or TRBD2 (5 bases each). The CDR3 runs to 15 residues. Between the trimmed V and J ends, which lost 6 bases and 2 bases, there was a span of 14 bases. Per the germline V gene, CDR1 is MNHEY and CDR2 is SVGEGT. The CDR3 DNA is TGTGCCAGCAGCGGACGGGACCGAACCTACAATGAGCAGTTCTTC. Encoded protein: CASSGRDRTYNEQFF.

The J gene is TRBJ1-3, the V gene TRBV3-1; D call uncertain. The germline CDR1 and CDR2 sequences are LGHDT and YNNKEL (reference sequence). Between the trimmed V and J ends, which lost 2 bases and 2 bases, there was a span of 4 bases. The CDR3 has 13 amino acids. The CDR3 sequence: CASSQSAGNTIYF. The CDR3 DNA reads TGTGCCAGCAGCCAATCCGCTGGAAACACCATATATTTT.

The chain recombines TRBV9 with TRBJ2-7; D may be TRBD1 (6 bases). Trimming shortened V by 0 bases and J by 5 bases, and 9 bases separated the two germline ends. This CDR3 spans 13 amino acids. Germline CDR1 reads SGDLS; CDR2 reads YYNGEE. The CDR3 spells CASSVGGTNEQYF. CDR3 nucleotide sequence: TGTGCCAGCAGCGTAGGGGGGACAAACGAGCAGTACTTC.

This clonotype occurred many times. V gene TRBV29-1 combines with J gene TRBJ2-3; 11 nucleotides match TRBD2. The V segment lost 4 bases and the J segment 6 bases; nucleotides outside the gene matches: 18. The CDR3 runs to 18 residues. The germline gives CDR1 SQVTM, CDR2 ANQGSEA. As DNA, the CDR3 is TGCAGCGTTGCTGGGCTAGCGGGGGGCAACCGTCCACGGGATACGCAGTATTTT. As protein: CSVAGLAGGNRPRDTQYF.

This clonotype has ten or more counts. V and J are TRBV5-1 and TRBJ1-4; the D gene is possibly TRBD1 (5 bases). The CDR3 covers 10 residues. The V gene lost 6 bases and the J gene lost 14 bases, with 11 bases spanning the gap. CDR1 is SGHRS, CDR2 YFSETQ, per germline. CDR3 residues: CASTFRGLFF. The CDR3, as DNA: TGCGCCAGCACCTTTAGGGGTCTGTTTTTT.

This clonotype was picked up many times. The V call is TRBV12-3 or TRBV12-4, the J call TRBJ1-1; D gene unclear. The V end lost 1 base, the J end lost 2 bases, and 8 bases lay between the germline ends. The CDR3 length is 14 residues. CDR3 sequence reads: CASSLGGSNTEAFF. The CDR3 DNA reads TGTGCCAGCAGTTTAGGAGGATCTAACACTGAAGCTTTCTTT.

This clonotype was seen ten or more times. The V call is TRBV6-5, the J call TRBJ1-4; D is unresolved. The V end was cut by 6 bases, the J end by 8 bases, with 13 bases between. The length of the CDR3 is 13 residues. Germline V gene data show CDR1 as MNHEY and CDR2 as SVGAGI. CDR3 in DNA: TGTGCCAGCAGCCCGGAGGGCGGGGAAAAACTGTTTTTT. The encoded protein is CASSPEGGEKLFF.

This clonotype has only a few counts. J is TRBJ2-7 and V is TRBV12-3 or TRBV12-4, with a weak D call TRBD2 (6 bases). V shed 7 bases and J shed 6 bases, with 19 bases lying between them. This CDR3 spans 14 amino acids. The CDR3 region is CASNERGTLSEQYF. CDR3 in DNA: TGTGCCAGCAACGAACGGGGGACCCTATCCGAGCAGTACTTC.

In its sample, this clonotype was seen many times. The rearrangement uses TRBV24-1 and TRBJ1-2; D may be TRBD1 (5 bases). The CDR3 covers 13 residues. CDR1 KGHDR and CDR2 SFDVKD come from the germline V gene. V was clipped by 3 bases and J by 6 bases, with 10 bases between them. The CDR3 region has the DNA TGTGCCACCAGTGATGGGGGGTATAATGGCTACACCTTC. This sequence encodes CATSDGGYNGYTF.